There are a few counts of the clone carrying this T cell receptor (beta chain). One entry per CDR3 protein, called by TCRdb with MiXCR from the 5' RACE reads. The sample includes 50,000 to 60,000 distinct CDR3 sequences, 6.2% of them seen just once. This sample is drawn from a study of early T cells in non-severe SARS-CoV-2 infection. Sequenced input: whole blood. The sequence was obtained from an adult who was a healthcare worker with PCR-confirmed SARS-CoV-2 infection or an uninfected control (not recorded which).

As DNA, the CDR3 is TGTGCCAGCAGCAAATCCGACGGATTTACCGGGGAGCTGTTTTTT. It encodes CASSKSDGFTGELFF. V gene TRBV7-9 combines with J gene TRBJ2-2; no firm D call. The CDR3 runs 15 residues. Germline V CDR1 and CDR2: SEHNR, FQNEAQ (reference sequence). The V end lost 5 bases, the J end lost 5 bases, and 15 bases lay between the germline ends.